The 24 T cell receptor beta chains below all came from one sample that was sequenced in a study of identical twins listed by TCRdb under 2016. Libraries were constructed by 5' RACE. Reads for this sample came from an Illumina HiSeq 2000. TCRdb reanalyzed the raw reads on its own, using fastp at Q25 for trimming and MiXCR for clone calling, and kept in-frame beta chains. Identical CDR3 protein sequences are pooled into one entry, listed with their most common genes and DNA. The sample table shows 420,000 or so distinct CDR3 sequences, and less than 20% are seen once. Jointly, the top ten make up around 12% of the sample. The sequencing input was naive T cells sorted from blood. This specimen's cell subset or site label, per the study, means: cells isolated with a human naive T-cell isolation kit. The source of these receptors is a man aged 50-59 years in good health.

The table lists this clonotype with a few counts. CDR3 coding DNA: TGCAGTGCTAGAGATCGCAAGCACACTGAAGCTTTCTTT. Encoded protein: CSARDRKHTEAFF. The V gene is TRBV20-1, the J gene TRBJ1-1, with unresolved D. The CDR3 covers 13 residues. Germline assignment: CDR1 DFQATT and CDR2 SNEGSKA (reference sequence). The ends were cut back, 0 bases at V and 3 bases at J, with 8 bases in the middle.

In nucleotides, the CDR3 is TGCGCCAGCAGCCATAGCCAGACAGGGGCCTACGAGCAGTACTTC. Residues: CASSHSQTGAYEQYF. V gene TRBV4-3 combines with J gene TRBJ2-7; 8 nucleotides line up with TRBD1. This CDR3 has 15 residues. The J segment lost 2 bases and the V segment lost 3 bases, leaving 6 bases of the junction unmatched. Germline CDR1 reads LGHNA; CDR2 reads YSLEER.

The chain carries TRBV28 and TRBJ2-7, with no clear D. V lost 8 bases and J 3 bases, leaving 17 bases between the germline ends. Germline CDR1 is MDHEN and CDR2 is SYDVKM. The CDR3 covers 14 residues. CDR3 amino acids: CASRQEAADYEQYF. DNA for the CDR3: TGTGCCAGCCGGCAAGAGGCGGCAGACTACGAGCAGTACTTC.

This clonotype has at least ten counts. This chain joins TRBV29-1 and TRBJ2-1, with 7 bases that match TRBD2. This CDR3 has 13 residues. Germline V gene lookup returns CDR1 SQVTM and CDR2 ANQGSEA. This chain's CDR3 is CSGGGTPYNEQFF. CDR3 DNA sequence: TGCAGTGGGGGGGGGACGCCCTACAATGAGCAGTTCTTC.

V usage is TRBV28 and J usage is TRBJ2-3; 10 positions match TRBD1. The CDR3 spans 15 residues. The germline V gene encodes CDR1 MDHEN and CDR2 SYDVKM. The junction had 6 bases not matched to a gene; V was cut back by 5 bases and J by 4 bases. The chain's CDR3 is CASSHDRGRADTQYF. In nucleotides, the CDR3 is TGTGCCAGCAGTCACGACAGGGGGCGCGCAGATACGCAGTATTTT.

This clonotype showed up just a few times. V and J are TRBV4-3 and TRBJ2-7; D not certain. This CDR3 spans 14 amino acids. Germline CDR1 is LGHNA and CDR2 is YSLEER. Deletions cut 0 bases from V and 3 bases from J, with 9 bases between. In nucleotides, the CDR3 is TGCGCCAGCAGCCAAGAGGTCGTACACTACGAGCAGTACTTC. Translation: CASSQEVVHYEQYF.

This clonotype was seen at least ten times. The chain employs TRBV21-1 and TRBJ2-7. TRBV21-1 represents a pseudogene. The CDR3 totals 14 residues. For the CDR3, the DNA is TGTGCCAGCAGCAAAGAGCTCGATTCCTACGAGCAGTACTTC. Translation gives CASSKELDSYEQYF.

The chain employs TRBV28 and TRBJ2-1, with 9 bases matching TRBD2. Looked up from germline, CDR1 is MDHEN and CDR2 is SYDVKM. Unmatched junction bases numbered 8, after V lost 5 bases and J lost 3 bases. This CDR3 region has 16 residues. The CDR3: CASSPLTSGYYNEQFF. As DNA, the CDR3 is TGTGCCAGCAGTCCCCTGACTAGCGGATACTACAATGAGCAGTTCTTC.

This clonotype showed up many times. The rearrangement uses TRBV20-1 and TRBJ2-1, with 8 positions matching TRBD2. Germline CDR1 is DFQATT and CDR2 is SNEGSKA (reference sequence). The V segment lost 0 bases and the J segment 7 bases; nucleotides outside the gene matches: 11. CDR3 length equals 16 residues. The CDR3 sequence: CSARDWASGRLNEQFF. CDR3 nucleotides: TGCAGTGCTAGAGATTGGGCGAGCGGGAGATTAAATGAGCAGTTCTTC.

This clonotype came up a few times. A read error may produce the germline difference seen at one junction end. The chain joins TRBV12-3 or TRBV12-4 to TRBJ2-1; 9 bases are shared with TRBD1. The CDR3 spans 12 residues. The CDR3, as DNA: TGTGCCAGCAGTTCTCCGGGACAGGGTAGGCTCTTC. The encoded protein is CASSSPGQGRLF.

This clonotype has only a few counts. The CDR3 loop reads CASSPQGYGYTF. Written as DNA, the CDR3 is TGTGCCAGCTCACCACAAGGCTATGGCTACACCTTC. The chain recombines TRBV18 with TRBJ1-2, with D unclear. Germline assignment: CDR1 KGHSH and CDR2 LQKENI. The CDR3 is made up of 12 amino acids. Trimming removed 1 base at V and 4 bases at J, with 4 bases between.

This clonotype has ten or more counts. The chain employs TRBV4-2 and TRBJ2-7, with TRBD2 matching over 9 bases. The V segment lost 0 bases and the J segment 3 bases; nucleotides outside the gene matches: 9. In germline, CDR1 is LGHNA, CDR2 YNFKEQ. The CDR3 runs 17 residues. The CDR3 here is CASSQDAGAGGFYEQYF. CDR3 nucleotide sequence: TGTGCCAGCAGCCAAGATGCTGGGGCGGGGGGGTTCTACGAGCAGTACTTC.

This clonotype was seen at least ten times. V usage is TRBV4-1 and J usage is TRBJ2-1; D is possibly TRBD1 (5 bases). The germline V gene encodes CDR1 MGHRA and CDR2 YSYEKL. The V end lost 0 bases, the J end lost 2 bases, and 11 bases lay between the germline ends. The CDR3 contains 16 residues. The DNA of the CDR3 is TGCGCCAGCAGCCAAGATATAGGGGCTACCTACAATGAGCAGTTCTTC. This encodes CASSQDIGATYNEQFF.

This clonotype was counted ten times or more. CDR3 in DNA: TGTGCCAGTATAAATCGGGGTGATGACACTGAAGCTTTCTTT. It encodes CASINRGDDTEAFF. The rearrangement joins TRBV19 to TRBJ1-1; no reliable D call. The CDR3 length is 14 residues. The germline V gene encodes CDR1 LNHDA and CDR2 SQIVND (reference sequence). With 7 bases removed from V and 3 bases from J, the gap between germline ends came to 15 bases.

The V gene is TRBV11-2, the J gene TRBJ2-7; D not certain. The V end lost 3 bases, the J end lost 0 bases, and 12 bases lay between the germline ends. CDR3 length: 15 amino acids. The germline V gene encodes CDR1 SGHAT and CDR2 FQNNGV. The CDR3 sequence is CASSLFSAASYEQYF. CDR3 DNA sequence: TGTGCCAGCAGCTTGTTCTCGGCGGCCTCCTACGAGCAGTACTTC.

This rearrangement joins TRBV7-3 to TRBJ2-1; 8 bases fit TRBD2. The CDR3 is 15 residues long. Germline loops: CDR1 SGHTA, CDR2 FQGTGA. V gave up 5 bases and J gave up 9 bases; unmatched junction bases: 12. The CDR3 sequence: CASSPIHAGGFEQFF. CDR3 DNA: TGTGCCAGCAGCCCAATCCATGCGGGAGGTTTTGAGCAGTTCTTC.

This chain uses TRBV24-1 with TRBJ2-5, with 7 bases lining up with TRBD1. J lost 5 bases, V lost 7 bases, and 12 bases had no gene match. Germline CDR1 KGHDR, CDR2 SFDVKD. This CDR3 spans 15 amino acids. CDR3 in amino acids: CATSPRDSPMETQYF. For the CDR3, the DNA is TGTGCCACCAGCCCCCGGGACAGTCCTATGGAGACCCAGTACTTC.

V gene TRBV5-6 combines with J gene TRBJ2-7; 9 bases agree with TRBD2. The V and J ends lost 0 bases and 0 bases, in that order; junction bases with no gene match: 4. The germline V gene has CDR1 SGHDT and CDR2 YYEEEE. The CDR3 has 16 residues. The CDR3 sequence is CASSLGREGLSYEQYF. In nucleotides, the CDR3 is TGTGCCAGCAGCTTGGGGCGGGAGGGCCTCTCCTACGAGCAGTACTTC.

Many counts were recorded for this clonotype. V usage is TRBV10-3 and J usage is TRBJ2-7; maybe TRBD2 (7 bases). Trimming took off 5 bases at V and 6 bases at J, with 17 bases between the two ends. Germline CDR1 and CDR2: ENHRY and SYGVKD. This CDR3 spans 14 amino acids. CDR3 region: CAISPEGGDVEQYF. In DNA form, the CDR3 reads TGTGCCATCAGTCCGGAAGGGGGGGATGTCGAGCAGTACTTC.

This clonotype has a count of ten or more. This sequence joins TRBV20-1 and TRBJ1-5; D not certain. The length of the CDR3 is 14 residues. V gave up 3 bases and J gave up 0 bases, with 9 bases separating them. Germline-derived CDR1 and CDR2 are DFQATT and SNEGSKA (reference sequence). The CDR3 loop reads CSASRPDSNQPQHF. In DNA form, the CDR3 reads TGCAGTGCTAGTCGGCCAGATAGCAATCAGCCCCAGCATTTT.

The CDR3 sequence is CSARGPVGTYPMEQYF. The CDR3 DNA sequence: TGCAGTGCTAGAGGCCCCGTGGGGACTTACCCCATGGAGCAGTACTTC. V gene TRBV20-1 combines with J gene TRBJ2-7; a weak D match, TRBD2 (6 bases). This CDR3 has 16 residues. V was trimmed by 1 base and J by 7 bases, leaving 23 bases between them. Looked up from germline, CDR1 is DFQATT and CDR2 is SNEGSKA (reference sequence).

This clonotype appeared many times. The J gene is TRBJ2-1, the V gene TRBV7-9; TRBD2 aligns across 7 bases. Per the germline V gene, CDR1 is SEHNR and CDR2 is FQNEAQ (reference sequence). The length of the CDR3 is 14 residues. V lost 1 base to trimming and J lost 9 bases; unmatched junction nucleotides: 6. The CDR3 sequence is CASSLVQLAAEQFF. CDR3 DNA: TGTGCCAGCAGCTTAGTCCAGCTAGCGGCTGAGCAGTTCTTC.

The chain employs TRBV2 and TRBJ1-1; D may be TRBD1 (6 bases). The CDR3 sequence is 15 residues long. V lost 7 bases and J 5 bases, leaving 20 bases between the germline ends. Per the germline V gene, CDR1 is SNHLY and CDR2 is FYNNEI. CDR3 residues: CASMGATGIGTEAFF. CDR3 nucleotide sequence: TGTGCCAGCATGGGGGCTACGGGGATAGGGACTGAAGCTTTCTTT.

The sample holds many counts of this clonotype. V usage is TRBV14 and J usage is TRBJ2-4, with 10 bases fitting TRBD1. After removal of 4 bases from V and 8 bases from J, the junction contained 8 bases not matched to a gene. The CDR3 consists of 15 residues. CDR1 is SGHDN and CDR2 is FVKESK in the germline V gene. CDR3 in DNA: TGTGCCAGCAGCCGGGCGACAGGGGGCAGGGACATTCAGTACTTC. Protein sequence: CASSRATGGRDIQYF.